These 6 T cell receptor beta chains originate from one sample sequenced in a study of post-analysis software for immune sequencing data. For these receptors, no antigen is known. Unique molecular identifiers featured in each of the TCR beta cDNA libraries. A single record per CDR3 protein comes from TCRdb applying MiXCR to the PCR reads. The data hold roughly 670,000 distinct CDR3 sequences, with about 60% observed a single time. The study, taken as a whole, reports: Among several TRBV segments more frequent in patients than controls were TRBV5-6, TRBV5-1 and TRBV20-1.

The specimen was blood. The receptors shown here come from a girl aged 2 to 9 with multiple sclerosis.

The genes are TRBV7-9 and TRBJ2-3; D is unresolved. This CDR3 contains 12 residues. V was cut by 6 bases and J by 6 bases, with 10 bases left in between. Germline V CDR1 and CDR2: SEHNR, FQNEAQ (reference sequence). Here the CDR3 reads CASRSEYDTQYF. Written as DNA, the CDR3 is TGTGCCAGCAGAAGCGAGTATGATACGCAGTATTTT.

The rearrangement joins TRBV13 to TRBJ1-2; D not resolved. The CDR3 has 15 residues. Germline assignment: CDR1 PRHDT and CDR2 FYEKMQ (reference sequence). Trimming left V 1 base short and J 7 bases short, with 16 bases between. The CDR3 protein is CASSLEGFAGGGYTF. The CDR3 DNA reads as TGTGCCAGCAGCTTAGAAGGTTTCGCGGGAGGTGGCTACACCTTC.

This clonotype was found a few times. The chain has TRBV29-1 and TRBJ2-4, with 8 bases lining up with TRBD1. Germline CDR1 reads SQVTM; CDR2 reads ANQGSEA. This CDR3 has 15 residues. V lost 5 bases, J lost 8 bases, and 14 bases stayed unmatched. In DNA, the CDR3 is TGCAGCGTTTACTTAATACACGACAGGGGAGACATTCAGTACTTC. This sequence encodes CSVYLIHDRGDIQYF.

The rearrangement links TRBV6-2 or TRBV6-3 to TRBJ2-1; 7 bases agree with TRBD1. The germline gives CDR1 MNHEY, CDR2 SVGEGT. CDR3 length: 13 residues. V lost 4 bases, J lost 8 bases, and 5 bases stayed unmatched. CDR3 sequence reads: CASSSKGAYEQFF. CDR3 sequence (DNA): TGTGCCAGCAGTTCTAAGGGGGCTTATGAGCAGTTCTTC.

The V and J genes are TRBV9 and TRBJ2-1; D is unresolved. The length of the CDR3 is 15 residues. Trimming took off 0 bases at V and 0 bases at J, with 7 bases between the two ends. Germline-derived CDR1 and CDR2 are SGDLS and YYNGEE. CDR3 bases: TGTGCCAGCAGCGTAGAGGCGAGCTCCTACAATGAGCAGTTCTTC. It encodes CASSVEASSYNEQFF.

A few counts support this clonotype. This chain joins TRBV12-3 or TRBV12-4 and TRBJ1-2; no definite D call. V dropped 1 base and J dropped 4 bases, with 13 bases sitting between them. CDR3 length: 15 residues. CDR3 protein: CASSLEAGVTYGYTF. Here the CDR3 DNA reads TGTGCCAGCAGTTTAGAGGCAGGCGTTACCTATGGCTACACCTTC.